The 11 T cell receptor beta chains in this list originate from one sample, sequenced in a study of T-cell memory formation after mild COVID-19. TCRdb processed the 5' RACE reads anew with MiXCR; each CDR3 protein has one entry. Here the sample spans about 470,000 distinct CDR3 sequences, over 15% being singletons. What was sequenced was PBMCs or a T cell subset sorted from them (not recorded which). Receptors originate from an adult woman who had mild COVID-19 (a few samples of this study predate the infection). Cell type and time point are not known.

The chain recombines TRBV25-1 with TRBJ2-7; a possible D gene is TRBD2 (5 bases). Germline lookup yields CDR1 MGHDK and CDR2 SYGVNS. The CDR3 is 14 amino acids. V lost 9 bases to trimming and J lost 0 bases, with 15 bases between them. The CDR3 is CASLIGLASYEQYF. CDR3 sequence (DNA): TGTGCCAGTCTCATTGGGCTAGCCTCCTACGAGCAGTACTTC.

This sequence joins TRBV12-3 or TRBV12-4 and TRBJ1-5, with D tentatively TRBD1 (6 bases). The CDR3 is made up of 16 amino acids. Deletions cut 6 bases from V and 3 bases from J, with 18 bases between. This CDR3 reads CASRRGQRVPNQPQHF. The CDR3 region has the DNA TGTGCCAGCAGGCGCGGACAGAGAGTTCCCAATCAGCCCCAGCATTTT.

The rearrangement uses TRBV7-2 and TRBJ1-5; D is possibly TRBD1 (5 bases). CDR1 is SGHTA, CDR2 FQGNSA, per germline. The CDR3 loop spans 15 amino acids. With 5 bases removed from V and 5 bases from J, the gap between germline ends came to 16 bases. CDR3 nucleotide sequence: TGTGCCAGCAGCGCATGGGACGGCAGTCATCAGCCCCAGCATTTT. It codes for CASSAWDGSHQPQHF.

This rearrangement joins TRBV12-3 or TRBV12-4 to TRBJ2-3, with D unclear. Trimming removed 4 bases at V and 4 bases at J, with 6 bases between. The CDR3 is 12 amino acids. The CDR3 sequence is CASSWLSDTQYF. CDR3 bases: TGTGCCAGCAGTTGGCTTTCAGATACGCAGTATTTT.

This clonotype was observed once. The chain links TRBV4-2 to TRBJ2-7; 10 bases fit TRBD1. This CDR3 comprises 15 residues. Germline V gene data show CDR1 as LGHNA and CDR2 as YNFKEQ. J lost 4 bases, V lost 0 bases, and 3 bases had no gene match. The DNA for the CDR3 is TGTGCCAGCAGCCAAGAGGGGACAGGGGCTTACGAGCAGTACTTC. This encodes CASSQEGTGAYEQYF.

This clonotype occurred a few times. The rearrangement links TRBV5-1 to TRBJ2-2, with 9 nucleotides matching TRBD2. The V and J ends lost 0 bases and 4 bases, in that order; junction bases with no gene match: 7. Per the germline V gene, CDR1 is SGHRS and CDR2 is YFSETQ. The CDR3 is made up of 17 amino acids. CDR3 region: CASSLVGLAGTTGELFF. DNA of the CDR3: TGCGCCAGCAGCTTGGTTGGCCTAGCGGGGACCACCGGGGAGCTGTTTTTT.

The chain is built from TRBV29-1 and TRBJ2-7, with TRBD1 identical over 10 bases. With V trimmed by 6 bases and J by 6 bases, 8 bases remained unmatched. CDR3 length: 13 amino acids. From germline, CDR1 is SQVTM and CDR2 ANQGSEA. CDR3 loop: CSVLGQGGSEQYF. The CDR3 nucleotides read TGCAGCGTCCTAGGACAGGGGGGTTCCGAGCAGTACTTC.

This clonotype was seen a handful of times. The V gene is TRBV6-2 or TRBV6-3, the J gene TRBJ2-3; tentatively, D is TRBD2 (6 bases). The CDR3 runs 17 residues. V lost 2 bases and J lost 4, with 19 bases in between. Germline values: CDR1 MNHEY, CDR2 SVGEGT. The CDR3 nucleotides are TGTGCCAGCAGTTACCCCTCGACTAGTGCGTCGTCAGATACGCAGTATTTT. It yields the protein CASSYPSTSASSDTQYF.

This clonotype was observed a handful of times. The rearrangement links TRBV12-3 or TRBV12-4 to TRBJ1-4; D is perhaps TRBD1 (6 bases). Trimming cost V 9 bases and J 5 bases, with 13 bases left between them. The CDR3 is made up of 13 amino acids. The DNA of the CDR3 is TGTGCCAGTAACAGGGAGGCGAATGAAAAACTGTTTTTT. Its translation is CASNREANEKLFF.

This clonotype occurred a few times. This chain joins TRBV5-5 and TRBJ1-2; 8 nucleotides line up with TRBD1. J gave up 5 bases and V 3 bases, and 9 bases lay outside the gene matches. Germline CDR1 and CDR2: SGHKS and YYEKEE (reference sequence). This CDR3 region has 15 residues. In DNA form, the CDR3 reads TGTGCCAGCAGCTCCCAGGTACAGGGGGGGTATGGCTACACCTTC. This codes for CASSSQVQGGYGYTF. Variable domain in full (rest from reference TRBV5-5 and TRBJ1-2): DAGVTQSPTHLIKTRGQQVTLRCSPISGHKSVSWYQQVLGQGPQFIFQYYEKEERGRGNFPDRFSARQFPNYSSELNVNALLLGDSALYLCASSSQVQGGYGYTFGSGTRLTVV.

The chain is built from TRBV27 and TRBJ2-7, with 8 bases identical to TRBD1. V gave up 0 bases and J gave up 7 bases; unmatched junction bases: 8. There are 15 residues in the CDR3. CDR1 and CDR2 from the germline V gene are MNHEY and SMNVEV (reference sequence). CDR3 sequence (DNA): TGTGCCAGCAGTTTATCGATTGCAGGGGGCGGAGAGCAGTACTTC. Residues: CASSLSIAGGGEQYF.